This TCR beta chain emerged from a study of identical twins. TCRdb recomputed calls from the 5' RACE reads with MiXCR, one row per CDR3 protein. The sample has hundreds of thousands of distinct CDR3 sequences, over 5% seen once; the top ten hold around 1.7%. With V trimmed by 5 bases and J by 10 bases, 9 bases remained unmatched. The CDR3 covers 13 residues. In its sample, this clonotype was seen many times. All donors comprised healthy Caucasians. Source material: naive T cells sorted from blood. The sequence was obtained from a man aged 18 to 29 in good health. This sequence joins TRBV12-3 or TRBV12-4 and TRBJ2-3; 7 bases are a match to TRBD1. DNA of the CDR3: TGTGCCAGCAGTGTTCACCGGGACAGTGCGCAGTATTTT. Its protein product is CASSVHRDSAQYF.